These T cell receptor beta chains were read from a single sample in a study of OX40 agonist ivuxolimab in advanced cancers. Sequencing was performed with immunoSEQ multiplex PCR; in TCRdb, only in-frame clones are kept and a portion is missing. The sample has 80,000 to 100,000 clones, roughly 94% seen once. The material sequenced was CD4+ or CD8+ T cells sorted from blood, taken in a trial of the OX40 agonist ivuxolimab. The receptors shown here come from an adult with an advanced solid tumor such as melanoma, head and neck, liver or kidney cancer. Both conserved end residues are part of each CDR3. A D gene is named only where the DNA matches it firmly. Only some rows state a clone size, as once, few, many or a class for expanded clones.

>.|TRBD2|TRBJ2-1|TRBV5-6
TGTGCCAGCAGCATGCCGGGACTAGCGGGAAGGGAGCAGTTCTTC
CASSMPGLAGREQFF
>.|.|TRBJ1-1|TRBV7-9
TGTGCCAGCAGCTTAGATGAGGGCACGGACACTGAAGCTTTCTTT
CASSLDEGTDTEAFF
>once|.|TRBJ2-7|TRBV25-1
TGTGCCAGCAGTGAAAGGCAGTCTAGCAACGAGCAGTACTTC
CASSERQSSNEQYF
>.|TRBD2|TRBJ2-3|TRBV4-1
TGCGCCAGCAGCCAAGCGGGGTGGCGGGAGAGCACAGATACGCAGTATTTT
CASSQAGWRESTDTQYF
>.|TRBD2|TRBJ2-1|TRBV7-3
TGTGCCAGCAGTTACCCCGGTGGGGCGGGACTAGCGGGGAAAACCTACAATGAGCAGTTCTTC
CASSYPGGAGLAGKTYNEQFF
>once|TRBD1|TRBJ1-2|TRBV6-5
TGTGCCAGCAGTGTTGGGACAGCTAACTATGGCTACACCTTC
CASSVGTANYGYTF
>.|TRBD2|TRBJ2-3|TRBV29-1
TGCAGCGTTGCCCCCGGGAGGGCCGCAGATACGCAGTATTTT
CSVAPGRAADTQYF
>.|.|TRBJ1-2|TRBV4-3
TGCGCCAGCAGCCCCTCGGAGCTCTATGGCTACACCTTC
CASSPSELYGYTF
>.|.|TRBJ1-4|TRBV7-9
TGTGCCAGCGGAAATGGGACGCCTGGTAATGAAAAACTGTTTTTT
CASGNGTPGNEKLFF
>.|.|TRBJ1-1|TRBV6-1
TGTGCCAGCAGTGAAATAATGGTCAGGGCGAACACTGAAGCTTTCTTT
CASSEIMVRANTEAFF
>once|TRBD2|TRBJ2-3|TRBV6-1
TGTGCCAGTACTAGCGGGGGGGGGACAGATACGCAGTATTTT
CASTSGGGTDTQYF
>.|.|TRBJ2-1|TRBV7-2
TGTGCCAGCAGCTTAGCCAGATACAATGAGCAGTTCTTC
CASSLARYNEQFF
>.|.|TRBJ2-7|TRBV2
TGTGCCAGCAGCGCGACAGGCTACGAGCAGTACTTC
CASSATGYEQYF
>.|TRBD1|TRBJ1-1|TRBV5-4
TGTGCCAGCAGCTTCTTCGACAGGGATAACACTGAAGCTTTCTTT
CASSFFDRDNTEAFF
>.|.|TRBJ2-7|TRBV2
TGTGCCAGCATAGGGAGGGGGGGAACCTACGAGCAGTACTTC
CASIGRGGTYEQYF
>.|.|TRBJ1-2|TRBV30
TGTGCCTGGAGTCTAGAGAGGCGCTATGGCTACACCTTC
CAWSLERRYGYTF
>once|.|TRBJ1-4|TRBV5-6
TGTGCCAGCAGCGTGAATGAAAAACTGTTTTTT
CASSVNEKLFF
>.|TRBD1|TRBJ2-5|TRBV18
TGTGCCAGCTCACCTGAGGGGACAGGGGGCCTGGAGACCCAGTACTTC
CASSPEGTGGLETQYF
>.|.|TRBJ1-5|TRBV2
TGTGCCAGCAGAGATACAGGGTATAGCAATCAGCCCCAGCATTTT
CASRDTGYSNQPQHF
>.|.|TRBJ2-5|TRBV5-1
TGCGCCAGCAGCGAAGACGGTCAAGGGCGCCAGTACTTC
CASSEDGQGRQYF
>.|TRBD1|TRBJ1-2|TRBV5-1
TGCGCCAGCAGCTTGGGACAGGGGGTAGATGGCTACACCTTC
CASSLGQGVDGYTF
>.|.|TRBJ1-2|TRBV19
TGTGCCAGTAGCTCAACCCAGGGTACTAACTATGGCTACACCTTC
CASSSTQGTNYGYTF
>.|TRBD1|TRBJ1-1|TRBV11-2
TGTGCCAGCAGCTCCGACAGGGGAGGGACTGAAGCTTTCTTT
CASSSDRGGTEAFF
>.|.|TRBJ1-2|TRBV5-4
TGTGCCAGCAGCTTGGGAGGGACGGGCTATGGCTACACCTTC
CASSLGGTGYGYTF
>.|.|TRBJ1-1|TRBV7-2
TGTGCCAGCAGCTTAACAAACTCGAACACTGAAGCTTTCTTT
CASSLTNSNTEAFF
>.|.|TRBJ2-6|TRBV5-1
TGCGCCAGCAGCTTAAGAGGGCCTGGGGCCAACGTCCTGACTTTC
CASSLRGPGANVLTF
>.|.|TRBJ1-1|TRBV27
TGTGCCAGCAGTTACCTATTGAACACTGAAGCTTTCTTT
CASSYLLNTEAFF
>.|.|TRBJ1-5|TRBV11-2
TGTGCCAGCAGCGAGGGGAGGGGTCAGCCCCAGCATTTT
CASSEGRGQPQHF
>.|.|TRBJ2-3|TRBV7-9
TGTGCCAGCAGCCCCGAACGGAGGGTCACAGATACGCAGTATTTT
CASSPERRVTDTQYF
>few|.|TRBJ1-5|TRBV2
TGTGCCAGCAACAGGGTCGAGAAACAGCCCCAGCATTTT
CASNRVEKQPQHF
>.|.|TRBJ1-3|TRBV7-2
TGTGCCAGCAGCTTAGCAGCGGGAGGCTCTGGAAACACCATATATTTT
CASSLAAGGSGNTIYF
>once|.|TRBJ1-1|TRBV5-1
TGCGCCAGCCGAAGGGGGGATTCCACTGAAGCTTTCTTT
CASRRGDSTEAFF
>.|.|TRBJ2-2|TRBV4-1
TGCGCCAGCAGCCAAACCGGGACAAACACCGGGGAGCTGTTTTTT
CASSQTGTNTGELFF
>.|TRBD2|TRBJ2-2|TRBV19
TGTGCCAGTACTCCCCGGGGACTAGCGAGAGATGGGGGCACCGGGGAGCTGTTTTTT
CASTPRGLARDGGTGELFF
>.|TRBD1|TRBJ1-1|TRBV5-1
TGCGCCAGCAGGACAGGGGCCGTAGGGAACACTGAAGCTTTCTTT
CASRTGAVGNTEAFF
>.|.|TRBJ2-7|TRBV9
TGTGCCAGCAGCGTAGGGTACGAGCAGTACTTC
CASSVGYEQYF
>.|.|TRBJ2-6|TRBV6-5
TGTGCCAGCAGTTACTCCCGGGTGCCCGGGGCCAACGTCCTGACTTTC
CASSYSRVPGANVLTF
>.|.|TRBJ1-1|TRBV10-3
TGTGCCATCAGTGCAGGGGCGGACACTGAAGCTTTCTTT
CAISAGADTEAFF
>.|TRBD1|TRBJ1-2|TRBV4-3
TGCGCCAGCAGACTATTCCCGACAGGGAACTATGGCTACACCTTC
CASRLFPTGNYGYTF
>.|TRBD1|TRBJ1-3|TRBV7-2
TGTGCCAGCAGTTCGAGACAGGGCAGGGGAAACACCATATATTTT
CASSSRQGRGNTIYF
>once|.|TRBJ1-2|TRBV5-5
TGTGCCAGCAGCTTGGCGGTCAGGGAATCGGTTGGCTACACCTTC
CASSLAVRESVGYTF
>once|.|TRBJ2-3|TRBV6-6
TGTGCCAGCAGGCCAACTAGCCTGCGCGGGGCAGATACGCAGTATTTT
CASRPTSLRGADTQYF
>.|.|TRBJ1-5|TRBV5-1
TGCGCCAGCAGCTTGGTCCCCACAGGGTTTAGCAATCAGCCCCAGCATTTT
CASSLVPTGFSNQPQHF
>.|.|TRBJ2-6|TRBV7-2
TGTGCCAGCACGCCGGGACATACGGTTCCTGGGGCCAACGTCCTGACTTTC
CASTPGHTVPGANVLTF
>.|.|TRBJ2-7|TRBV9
TGTGCCAGCTCCCCACCCCGCAAGTTCTACGAGCAGTACTTC
CASSPPRKFYEQYF
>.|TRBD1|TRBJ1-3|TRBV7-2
TGTGCCAGCAGCTTTACAGGGGGCGGAAACACCATATATTTT
CASSFTGGGNTIYF